These T cell receptor beta chains were read from a single sample in a study of cytomegalovirus exposure and HLA in healthy donors. The data were produced by immunoSEQ multiplex PCR, yet TCRdb's version contains in-frame clones alone and is incomplete. The table lists roughly 150,000 clones, about three quarters of them singletons. Sequencing was performed on PBMCs. The receptors were gathered from a young woman in good health and CMV-seronegative. Each CDR3 is given without its conserved first and last residue. A D gene is named only where the DNA matches it firmly. Only some rows state a clone size, as once, few, many or a class for expanded clones.

D	length	size	J	V	CDR3
NA	14	few	TRBJ2-1	TRBV11-2	ASSLYRGGVENEQF
NA	15	NA	TRBJ1-1	TRBV18	ASSPIGLANSAAEAF
NA	14	once	TRBJ1-3	TRBV9	ASSARQATSGNTIY
NA	12	NA	TRBJ1-1	TRBV7-2	ASSPTAGDTEAF
TRBD2	14	NA	TRBJ2-1	TRBV5-1	ASSAQGTSGGGEQF
NA	14	NA	TRBJ1-2	TRBV7-9	ASSRTPTGLEDGYT
NA	12	NA	TRBJ1-1	TRBV9	ASSLRGMNTEAF
NA	13	NA	TRBJ2-7	TRBV7-2	ASSLINREFYEQY
TRBD2	13	NA	TRBJ2-5	TRBV9	ASSAQPGGLETQY
TRBD1	9	few	TRBJ1-4	TRBV6-1	ASNRQGGLF
NA	12	NA	TRBJ1-6	TRBV7-2	ASVPTGRVSPLH
NA	11	NA	TRBJ1-1	TRBV6-6	ASSPRGNTEAF
NA	12	NA	TRBJ2-5	TRBV6-6	ASRASGTQETQY
TRBD2	11	NA	TRBJ2-1	TRBV5-1	ASSVTRTSGIF
NA	11	NA	TRBJ1-2	TRBV10-3	AISEKGDYGYT
NA	13	NA	TRBJ1-6	TRBV2	ASSRGSSYNSPLH
NA	12	once	TRBJ2-1	TRBV19	ASSIGQSYNEQF
NA	15	NA	TRBJ1-1	TRBV7-3	ASSRLGQALQNTEAF
NA	12	NA	TRBJ1-1	TRBV6-1	ASSEYRANTEAF
TRBD2	14	NA	TRBJ2-1	TRBV7-3	ASSLKGTSGHNEQF
TRBD2	14	NA	TRBJ2-3	TRBV9	ASSPRSSGGTDTQY
TRBD2	12	NA	TRBJ2-7	TRBV9	ASSVGGIHYEQY
NA	10	NA	TRBJ2-7	TRBV30	AWSVPGDEQY
TRBD1	14	NA	TRBJ2-3	TRBV11-2	ASSRQGARWTDTQY
NA	13	NA	TRBJ1-1	TRBV6-1	ASSERQNGPAEAF
NA	11	NA	TRBJ2-7	TRBV2	ASRGPGTYEQY
TRBD1	12	NA	TRBJ1-5	TRBV15	ATSPTGINQPQH
NA	11	NA	TRBJ2-1	TRBV4-2	ASSQGRRDEQF
NA	13	NA	TRBJ1-6	TRBV27	ASSLEVPYNSPLH
NA	11	NA	TRBJ1-1	TRBV19	ASSRGGNTEAF
NA	13	NA	TRBJ2-1	TRBV27	ASSLGAGLRNEQF
TRBD2	15	few	TRBJ2-1	TRBV7-2	ASSLDDPSGVYNEQF
NA	13	NA	TRBJ2-1	TRBV4-3	ASSQGPGWYNEQF
NA	13	NA	TRBJ1-3	TRBV6-5	ASSYVAGSGNTIY
TRBD2	13	few	TRBJ2-1	TRBV9	ASSVDSGGFNEQF
TRBD1	11	NA	TRBJ2-7	TRBV27	ASSLGTGYEQY
TRBD1	13	NA	TRBJ2-7	TRBV11-3	ASTTWGQGLYEQY
NA	14	NA	TRBJ1-3	TRBV4-1	ASSQVSGTSGNTIY
TRBD2	13	NA	TRBJ2-3	TRBV13	ASSFKAGGPDTQY
TRBD1	12	NA	TRBJ2-5	TRBV9	ASSVGGQQETQY
TRBD1	16	NA	TRBJ1-5	TRBV4-1	ASSHSDGTGGSNQPQH
TRBD1	11	NA	TRBJ2-7	TRBV11-2	ASSLGQRYEQY
TRBD1	10	once	TRBJ1-2	TRBV10-1	AGKDRDHGYT
NA	12	NA	TRBJ2-4	TRBV6-1	ASSRVTDSGIQY
TRBD1	13	once	TRBJ1-5	TRBV9	ASSVAGQGDQPQH
TRBD2	16	NA	TRBJ2-3	TRBV11-2	ASSGKRGGRPSTDTQY
NA	15	NA	TRBJ2-1	TRBV4-3	ASSQEFGLANYNEQF
NA	11	NA	TRBJ1-5	TRBV7-8	ASSPTENQPQH
TRBD1	11	once	TRBJ2-7	TRBV19	ASSSGQGYEQY
TRBD1	12	NA	TRBJ1-2	TRBV5-1	ASSLADRGRGYT
NA	13	NA	TRBJ1-1	TRBV30	AWSQGSRRGPEAF
TRBD1	13	NA	TRBJ2-2	TRBV25-1	ASSDSGTGAGELF
NA	13	few	TRBJ1-2	TRBV9	ASSRSRGEIDGYT
NA	14	NA	TRBJ2-7	TRBV6-5	ASSYSAGSGTYEQY
NA	12	NA	TRBJ2-5	TRBV27	ASSNRGSGETQY